The 8 T cell receptor beta chains below all came from one sample that was sequenced in a study of blood T cells in healthy people across ages. Primed by a sample-barcoded 5' primer and a J-beta primer mix, a second PCR proceeded for about 7 to 12 cycles. MiXCR, applied by TCRdb to the 5' RACE reads, yields one record per CDR3 protein. The table lists about 1.1 million distinct CDR3 sequences, around two fifths of them singletons. The specimen was blood. Receptors originate from a young man in good health.

The J gene is TRBJ2-5, the V gene TRBV4-1; 7 bases fit TRBD2. The CDR3 totals 18 residues. The germline gives CDR1 MGHRA, CDR2 YSYEKL. The V segment lost 3 bases and the J segment 3 bases; nucleotides outside the gene matches: 16. DNA of the CDR3: TGCGCCAGCAGCCATCATTTCTTGGTGAGCGGGGAAAAAGAGACCCAGTACTTC. Translated, it gives CASSHHFLVSGEKETQYF.

This chain joins TRBV5-6 and TRBJ2-4, with D possibly TRBD2 on 6 matching bases. The CDR3 has 16 residues. Trimming removed 0 bases at V and 1 base at J, with 11 bases between. The germline V gene encodes CDR1 SGHDT and CDR2 YYEEEE. Here the CDR3 reads CASSLDPEGAKNIQYF. In DNA form, the CDR3 reads TGTGCCAGCAGCTTGGACCCGGAGGGTGCCAAAAACATTCAGTACTTC.

At least ten counts were recorded for this clonotype. The rearrangement links TRBV20-1 to TRBJ2-3, with unresolved D. Between the trimmed V and J ends, which lost 3 bases and 0 bases, there was a span of 7 bases. Germline V gene lookup returns CDR1 DFQATT and CDR2 SNEGSKA (reference sequence). The CDR3 is 13 amino acids. The CDR3: CSARVSSTDTQYF. CDR3 DNA: TGCAGTGCTAGGGTTAGTAGCACAGATACGCAGTATTTT.

A single count supports this clonotype. This chain links TRBV6-5 with TRBJ2-3; no firm D call. The CDR3 is 13 residues long. V lost 0 bases to trimming and J lost 4 bases, with 5 bases between them. CDR1 and CDR2 (germline): MNHEY, SVGAGI. The CDR3 spells CASSYSRSDTQYF. In DNA form, the CDR3 reads TGTGCCAGCAGTTACTCACGGTCAGATACGCAGTATTTT.

V is TRBV20-1 and J is TRBJ1-1, with unresolved D. This CDR3 comprises 15 residues. Germline V gene lookup returns CDR1 DFQATT and CDR2 SNEGSKA (reference sequence). V was cut by 0 bases and J by 3 bases, with 14 bases left in between. In DNA form, the CDR3 reads TGCAGTGCTAGAGATAAGGTCGGGGTGGACACTGAAGCTTTCTTT. It encodes CSARDKVGVDTEAFF.

The V and J genes are TRBV7-9 and TRBJ2-1, with a tentative D call TRBD1 (6 bases). The CDR3 sequence is 15 residues long. V was trimmed by 5 bases and J by 4 bases, leaving 15 bases between them. The germline CDR1 and CDR2 sequences are SEHNR and FQNEAQ (reference sequence). As DNA, the CDR3 is TGTGCCAGCAGCCCAGAGGGTCAGGGGTACAATGAGCAGTTCTTC. This translates into CASSPEGQGYNEQFF.

V is TRBV6-6 and J is TRBJ1-2; possibly TRBD1 for D (5 bases). The germline V and J ends were trimmed by 5 bases and 1 base, with 8 bases remaining between them. Germline V gene lookup returns CDR1 MNHNY and CDR2 SVGAGI (reference sequence). The CDR3 consists of 13 residues. Written as DNA, the CDR3 is TGTGCCAGCAGTGGACAAAGTAACTATGGCTACACCTTC. It translates to CASSGQSNYGYTF.

The CDR3 region is CASSIAGDTEAFF. CDR3 nucleotide sequence: TGTGCCAGCAGCATCGCAGGTGACACTGAAGCTTTCTTT. This chain connects TRBV7-6 to TRBJ1-1; D not resolved. The CDR3 extends over 13 amino acids. V lost 5 bases, J lost 3 bases, and 10 bases lay in between. CDR1 is SGHVS, CDR2 FNYEAQ, per germline.